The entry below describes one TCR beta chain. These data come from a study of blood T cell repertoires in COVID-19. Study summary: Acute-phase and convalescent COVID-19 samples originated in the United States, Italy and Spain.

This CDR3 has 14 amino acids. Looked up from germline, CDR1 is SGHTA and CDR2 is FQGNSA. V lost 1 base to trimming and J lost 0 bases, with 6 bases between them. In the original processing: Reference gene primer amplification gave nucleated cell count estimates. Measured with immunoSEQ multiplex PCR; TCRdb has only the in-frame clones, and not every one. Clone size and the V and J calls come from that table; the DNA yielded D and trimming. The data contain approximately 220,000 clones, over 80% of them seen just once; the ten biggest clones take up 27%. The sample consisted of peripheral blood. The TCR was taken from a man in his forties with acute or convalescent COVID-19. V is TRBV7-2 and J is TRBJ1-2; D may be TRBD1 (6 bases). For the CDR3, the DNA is TGTGCCAGCAGCTTAGACAGGGCTAACTATGGCTACACCTTC. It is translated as CASSLDRANYGYTF.